This TCR beta chain was captured by sequencing in a study of blood T cell repertoires in COVID-19. How the authors handled the data: Amplification with reference gene primers provided the estimates of nucleated cell counts. TCRdb's copy holds only in-frame clones and misses some; the assay was immunoSEQ multiplex PCR. The D gene and trimming were derived from the DNA, and the V and J assignments and clone size from that table. The data contain approximately 260,000 clones, about nine tenths of them singletons. Germline V gene lookup returns CDR1 LGHDT and CDR2 YNNKEL (reference sequence). Trimming took 4 bases from V and 3 from J, leaving 15 bases between them. CDR3 length equals 15 residues.

Sequencing was done on a sample of peripheral blood. The chain couples TRBV3-1 (or the pseudogene TRBV3-2) to TRBJ1-2; weak D call: TRBD1 (5 bases). The TCR was taken from a man aged 60 to 75 who had recovered from COVID-19. The CDR3 region is CASSPRHDSHYGYTF. CDR3 nucleotide sequence: TGTGCCAGCAGCCCCCGCCACGACAGCCACTATGGCTACACCTTC.